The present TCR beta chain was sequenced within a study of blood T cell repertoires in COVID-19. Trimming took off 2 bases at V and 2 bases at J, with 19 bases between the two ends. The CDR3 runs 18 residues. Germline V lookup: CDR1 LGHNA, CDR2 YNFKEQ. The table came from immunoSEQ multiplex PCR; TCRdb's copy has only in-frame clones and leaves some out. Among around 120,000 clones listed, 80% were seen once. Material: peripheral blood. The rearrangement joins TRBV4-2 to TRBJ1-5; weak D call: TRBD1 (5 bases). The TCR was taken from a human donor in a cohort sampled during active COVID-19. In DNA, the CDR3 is TGTGCCAGCAGCCAATTCCCTAAGGGGATTGGGGGCAATCAGCCCCAGCATTTT. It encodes CASSQFPKGIGGNQPQHF.